The clone carrying this TCR beta chain showed up just a few times. Its antigen is currently unknown. V was pared by 1 base and J by 4 bases, with 19 bases between. Germline lookup yields CDR1 SGHVS and CDR2 FQNEAQ. This CDR3 has 17 residues. The sample comes from a study of response to subunit inactivated influenza vaccine. Whole-study findings and limits: Every seasonal influenza vaccination brings in few new T cells, the authors suggested.

Using its own MiXCR run on the RT-PCR reads, TCRdb lists one record per CDR3 protein. In the table there are some 150,000 distinct CDR3 sequences, about an eighth of which are singletons. The data also belong to a second study, concerning T cells expressing NK-cell markers. From that paper: Generation of TCR beta cDNA was performed by 5'RACE template switching incorporating UMIs. According to the study, TCR beta repertoires originated from sorted CD3+CD56+NKG2C+, CD3+CD56+NKG2C- and CD3+CD56-NKG2C+ T cells. Among CD8+ T cells from over 5 donors, dominant NKG2C+ clonotypes accounted for roughly 1.0-7.0%. It was still unclear whether expanded NKG2C+ T cell clones were HCMV specific.

Material: CD8+ T cells sorted from PBMCs, obtained about 11 days after vaccination. This receptor was identified in a man aged 50-60 years who received an inactivated influenza vaccine. The chain combines TRBV7-8 with TRBJ1-2; D may be TRBD1 (5 bases). CDR3 in amino acids: CASSLEGRWGALYGYTF. In DNA, the CDR3 is TGTGCCAGCAGCTTAGAGGGCCGATGGGGCGCCCTCTATGGCTACACCTTC.